The rows below give T cell receptor beta chains drawn from one sample of a study of T-cell memory formation after mild COVID-19. Each CDR3 protein gets one entry after TCRdb re-called the 5' RACE reads with MiXCR. The sample consists of about 340,000 distinct CDR3 sequences, under 25% of them appearing once. Sequences were obtained from PBMCs or a T cell subset sorted from them (not recorded which). These receptors all stem from a man aged 18 to 35 who had mild COVID-19 (a few samples of this study predate the infection). Cell type and time point are not known. CDR3s include the opening cysteine and the closing phenylalanine or tryptophan. Fields, in order: V gene, J gene, clone size, D gene, CDR3 protein, CDR3 DNA. D genes are given only for firm matches. Size values are once, few and many counts, or a class for expanded clones, and some rows have none.

>TRBV7-2|TRBJ2-2|.|TRBD2
CASSKTSAGTGELFF
TGTGCCAGCAGCAAGACTAGCGCGGGCACCGGGGAGCTGTTTTTT
>TRBV12-3/TRBV12-4|TRBJ2-7|.|TRBD1
CASSRPPTGVNEQYF
TGTGCCAGCAGCCGACCTCCGACAGGGGTAAACGAGCAGTACTTC
>TRBV5-6|TRBJ2-7|.|.
CASSFGSSYYEQYF
TGTGCCAGCAGCTTCGGCAGCTCCTATTACGAGCAGTACTTC
>TRBV7-9|TRBJ2-7|.|.
CASSGRGRDEQYF
TGTGCCAGCAGCGGCCGAGGGCGGGACGAGCAGTACTTC
>TRBV4-1|TRBJ1-1|.|.
CASSRGLTANTEAFF
TGCGCCAGCAGCCGAGGGTTGACAGCGAACACTGAAGCTTTCTTT
>TRBV12-3/TRBV12-4|TRBJ1-2|.|.
CASSTQGRNGYTF
TGTGCCAGCAGTACACAGGGACGGAATGGCTACACCTTC
>TRBV30|TRBJ1-1|.|.
CAWSTGTQAFF
TGTGCCTGGAGTACCGGGACCCAAGCTTTCTTT
>TRBV12-3/TRBV12-4|TRBJ2-1|many|TRBD2
CASSLGRGGVEQFF
TGTGCCAGCAGTTTAGGACGGGGGGGCGTTGAGCAGTTCTTC
>TRBV28|TRBJ2-2|.|.
CASSPQGGGRHTGELFF
TGTGCCAGCAGTCCCCAGGGGGGGGGGCGTCACACCGGGGAGCTGTTTTTT
>TRBV7-9|TRBJ2-7|many|.
CASSAGPRDEQYF
TGTGCCAGCAGCGCCGGGCCCCGGGACGAGCAGTACTTC
>TRBV4-3|TRBJ2-3|many|.
CASSQDLGADTQYF
TGCGCCAGCAGCCAAGATCTGGGGGCAGATACGCAGTATTTT
>TRBV5-1|TRBJ2-6|few|.
CASSPGRPSGANVLTF
TGCGCCAGCAGCCCTGGACGGCCCTCTGGGGCCAACGTCCTGACTTTC
>TRBV7-3|TRBJ2-1|.|.
CASSLRERTEYNEQFF
TGTGCCAGCAGCTTAAGGGAGCGGACTGAGTATAATGAGCAGTTCTTC
>TRBV4-1|TRBJ2-1|.|TRBD2
CASSQDIISGRVHNEQFF
TGCGCCAGCAGCCAAGATATTATTTCGGGGAGGGTGCACAATGAGCAGTTCTTC
>TRBV7-3|TRBJ1-5|few|.
CASSQTANQPQHF
TGTGCCAGCAGCCAAACAGCTAATCAGCCCCAGCATTTT
>TRBV9|TRBJ1-1|.|.
CASSVNWMNTEAFF
TGTGCCAGCAGCGTAAATTGGATGAACACTGAAGCTTTCTTT
>TRBV7-2|TRBJ2-3|many|.
CASSPIVGTDTQYF
TGTGCCAGCAGCCCTATAGTGGGGACAGATACGCAGTATTTT
>TRBV7-2|TRBJ1-1|few|.
CASSFAMGTEAFF
TGTGCCAGCAGCTTTGCAATGGGCACTGAAGCTTTCTTT
>TRBV29-1|TRBJ2-1|.|TRBD1
CSVDEQGLRQFF
TGCAGCGTTGACGAACAGGGGCTCCGCCAGTTCTTC
>TRBV12-3/TRBV12-4|TRBJ2-5|few|TRBD1
CASSVQGAKETQYF
TGTGCCAGCAGTGTACAGGGGGCGAAGGAGACCCAGTACTTC
>TRBV3-1|TRBJ1-1|few|.
CASSQDGIGTEAFF
TGTGCCAGCAGCCAAGACGGGATCGGCACTGAAGCTTTCTTT
>TRBV4-1|TRBJ1-6|.|TRBD1
CASSRYGTAEISLHF
TGCGCCAGCAGCCGATATGGGACAGCCGAAATTTCCCTCCACTTT